Reported below is one T cell receptor (beta chain). This clonotype was seen repeatedly, ten times or more. Its recognized antigen is unknown. The input lacks base qualities; no much larger clone sits a single base away. This sample was included in a study of T cells in Graves' hyperthyroidism and ophthalmopathy (dated by TCRdb to between 2019 and 2020). Turning to the overall study: Peripheral blood samples were taken at the time of initial diagnosis, prior to any treatment. The paper reports TCR Vbeta CDR3 sequencing of over 120 peripheral blood samples: fewer than 50 ophthalmopathy, approximately 74 hyperthyroidism and around 17 progressor patients. After blood sampling, hyperthyroidism patients were treated with methimazole at a starting dose of 30 mg daily, and ophthalmopathy patients were treated with high-dose intravenous methylprednisolone. Thyroid tissue and blood T-cell repertoires from about six Graves' hyperthyroidism patients were also compared in the study. The 100 discovery patients were randomly divided into training and test sets at a 7:3 ratio. An independent validation cohort of fewer than 20 hyperthyroidism patients and 17 patients who later progressed to ophthalmopathy tested prospective prediction of ophthalmopathy. To identify distinguishing TCR V-J signatures, a discovery cohort of 90 to 100 patients was used, comprising some 45 with Graves' ophthalmopathy and some 60 with stable Graves' hyperthyroidism. Summary of the overall study and its limitations: Blood samples also contained most of the expanded thyroid clonotypes (frequency above 0.001), which suggests that blood repertoires may reflect thyroid immune responses. No statistical method was used to fix the sample size in advance, and group allocation was not hidden from the investigators. A 13 V-J signature model separated ophthalmopathy from stable hyperthyroidism, with nearly 90% sensitivity and 81% to 82% specificity in cross-validation and 80%/75% in testing. During validation, the model predicted progression to ophthalmopathy a median of approximately 6 months ahead of onset, with roughly 65% sensitivity and 72.22% specificity.

A patient counted as having stable Graves' hyperthyroidism if no progression to ophthalmopathy occurred over 18 months of follow-up. Hyperthyroidism patients were newly diagnosed, with disease duration under 2 months, and aged 18 to 65 years. The study excluded patients with uncontrolled infections, other autoimmune diseases, pregnancy or lactation. Diagnoses relied on clinical symptoms, serum thyroxine and TRAb, thyroid ultrasound and orbital computed tomography. PBMCs were isolated from more than 9 ml of fresh peripheral blood by Ficoll-Paque density gradient centrifugation. Total RNA was extracted using Trizol reagent, and RNA quality was assessed on an Agilent 2100 Bioanalyzer. Taken from the germline V gene, the CDR1 and CDR2 loops are SGHTA and FQGNSA. V has 4 bases trimmed and J has 4 bases trimmed; junction bases matching no gene number 8. From the cysteine up to the phenylalanine, the CDR3 has a length of 16 residues. The DNA shown is the 48-base CDR3, in frame from base 1.

Amplification of TCR beta CDR3 regions was carried out from RNA transcripts. The first round of RT-PCR for the TCR CDR3 was performed with the HTBI primer set and the Qiagen OneStep RT-PCR kit. Libraries were constructed in a second round of multiplex PCR, after which size selection and purification were performed. Paired-end sequencing of the libraries was performed with 100 bp reads on an Illumina HiSeq2000. Regarding the original processing steps: SOAPnuke was used to process the raw data, throwing out any read that contained adapters or uncalled bases, had a mean Phred below 15, or lacked an exact constant-primer or identifier match. High-quality paired reads were merged with COPE v1.2.5, and unique nucleotide sequences were defined as clonotypes. MiTCR v1.1 was used to align clonotypes to the IMGT TRBV, TRBD and TRBJ reference segments. The analysis was restricted to V-J combinations with a frequency above 0.0001, which together covered about 99% of the repertoires. A TCS score was defined as the ratio between F50 (clonal expansion) and ExV (chaos), using BLOSUM62-based TCRdist between CDR3 peptides within each V-J. Welch's t-statistics and random forest reduced 500 to 650 V-J features to roughly 13, which were used in a naive Bayes classifier (R e1071). Clones were called with MiXCR by TCRdb after fastp trimmed the public reads at Q25, and only in-frame beta chains were retained. Here each entry gathers all rows of one CDR3 protein and keeps the most common genes and DNA. Here the V and J calls rest on TCRdb's processing, not on the authors' analysis. In this sample the table shows about 560,000 distinct CDR3 sequences, roughly a sixth of which occur a single time. The ten largest clones add up to 15% to 20% of the sample.

The chain uses TRBV7-2 and TRBJ1-5, with 9 bases matching TRBD1. The receptor's source is a young woman with Graves' hyperthyroidism. Sequenced input: blood. CDR3 protein: CASSSPSGTGNQPQHF. The DNA reads TGTGCCAGCAGCTCGCCGTCCGGGACAGGGAATCAGCCCCAGCATTTT. Beyond the CDR3, the reference TRBV7-2 and TRBJ1-5 genes provide the residues; the full variable domain reads: GAGVSQSPSNKVTEKGKDVELRCDPISGHTALYWYRQSLGQGLEFLIYFQGNSAPDKSGLPSDRFSAERTGGSVSTLTIQRTQQEDSAVYLCASSSPSGTGNQPQHFGDGTRLSIL.